The 14 T cell receptor beta chains given below trace back to one sample, sequenced in a study of OX40 agonist ivuxolimab in advanced cancers. Using immunoSEQ multiplex PCR, the repertoire was profiled, and TCRdb retains in-frame clones only, with some absent. The sample consists of over 85,000 clones, about 92% of them appearing once. The sample consisted of CD4+ or CD8+ T cells sorted from blood, taken in a trial of the OX40 agonist ivuxolimab. All receptors come from an adult with an advanced solid tumor such as melanoma, head and neck, liver or kidney cancer.

This clone occurred once. The V and J genes are TRBV6-7 and TRBJ2-1, with D unresolved. TRBV6-7 is sorted into the ORF group, with uncertain function. The CDR3 loop spans 17 amino acids. V lost 5 bases, J lost 0 bases, and 17 bases lay in between. The CDR3 sequence is CASSNPKSRFSYNEQFF. In DNA, the CDR3 is TGTGCCAGCAGTAACCCCAAGTCTAGGTTCTCCTACAATGAGCAGTTCTTC.

The V and J genes are TRBV7-3 and TRBJ2-2; no reliable D call. CDR3 length equals 15 residues. With 0 bases removed from V and 4 bases from J, the gap between germline ends came to 9 bases. Germline CDR1 and CDR2: SGHTA and FQGTGA. This chain's CDR3 is CASSLTQQATGELFF. CDR3 bases: TGTGCCAGCAGCTTAACCCAACAAGCCACCGGGGAGCTGTTTTTT.

The chain links TRBV11-3 to TRBJ1-2; tentatively, D is TRBD1 (5 bases). CDR1 is SGHNT, CDR2 YENEEA, per germline. The CDR3 runs to 15 residues. V was trimmed by 5 bases and J by 6 bases, leaving 19 bases between them. The chain's CDR3 is CASSPNSFGANGYTF. The CDR3 DNA follows: TGTGCCAGCAGCCCTAATTCGTTCGGGGCGAATGGCTACACCTTC.

The chain links TRBV20-1 to TRBJ2-1; D gene unclear. With 5 bases removed from V and 6 bases from J, the gap between germline ends came to 5 bases. CDR1 and CDR2 from the germline V gene are DFQATT and SNEGSKA (reference sequence). CDR3 size: 10 residues. CDR3 nucleotides: TGCAGTGCTGCGTTCAATGAGCAGTTCTTC. Residues: CSAAFNEQFF.

The chain recombines TRBV6-5 with TRBJ2-5; no reliable D call. Germline V CDR1 and CDR2: MNHEY, SVGAGI. Between the trimmed V and J ends, which lost 6 bases and 5 bases, there was a span of 10 bases. The CDR3 is made up of 12 amino acids. Here the CDR3 DNA reads TGTGCCAGCAGACTACCCCGGGAGACCCAGTACTTC. This sequence encodes CASRLPRETQYF.

V gene TRBV5-1 combines with J gene TRBJ2-7, with D possibly matching TRBD2 (5 bases). CDR1 is SGHRS, CDR2 YFSETQ, per germline. The CDR3 covers 14 residues. V gave up 3 bases and J gave up 3 bases, with 13 bases separating them. The CDR3 sequence: CASSWSSAGYEQYF. The CDR3 DNA reads as TGCGCCAGCAGCTGGAGTAGCGCAGGCTACGAGCAGTACTTC.

CDR3: CASSPRRSGGASDTQYF. CDR3 coding DNA: TGCGCCAGCAGCCCGAGACGTAGCGGGGGGGCCTCAGATACGCAGTATTTT. This chain uses TRBV4-1 with TRBJ2-3; 11 nucleotides align to TRBD2. The length of the CDR3 is 17 residues. Losses at the gene ends were 4 bases for V and 4 bases for J; bases not matched to a gene: 10. Germline V gene data show CDR1 as MGHRA and CDR2 as YSYEKL.

This clone was seen once. The V gene is TRBV9, the J gene TRBJ1-4; TRBD1 matches 8 bases. The length of the CDR3 is 14 residues. Looked up from germline, CDR1 is SGDLS and CDR2 is YYNGEE. Germline trimming cut 4 bases from V and 7 bases from J; bases unmatched to any gene: 6. The DNA for the CDR3 is TGTGCCAGCAGCTTTGGACAGGGAAGTGAAAAACTGTTTTTT. Translated: CASSFGQGSEKLFF.

The J gene is TRBJ2-1, the V gene TRBV6-5, with TRBD1 matching over 7 bases. The germline gives CDR1 MNHEY, CDR2 SVGAGI. The CDR3 consists of 15 residues. Trimming took 7 bases from V and 1 from J; bases not matched to a gene: 7. In DNA form, the CDR3 reads TGTGCCAGCACCCCCCCACAGGGGTCCTACAATGAGCAGTTCTTC. It is translated as CASTPPQGSYNEQFF.

The J gene is TRBJ1-1, the V gene TRBV6-1; D gene ambiguous. The germline V and J ends were trimmed by 5 bases and 0 bases, with 13 bases remaining between them. This CDR3 is built from 15 residues. Germline CDR1 reads MNHNS; CDR2 reads SASEGT. CDR3 DNA sequence: TGTGCCAGCAGTCCTCGGACTTCAATGAACACTGAAGCTTTCTTT. Amino acid sequence: CASSPRTSMNTEAFF.

This chain links TRBV2 with TRBJ2-1, with D perhaps matching TRBD2 (7 bases). The CDR3 spans 13 residues. The V end lost 7 bases, the J end lost 13 bases, and 20 bases lay between the germline ends. The germline V gene encodes CDR1 SNHLY and CDR2 FYNNEI. CDR3 protein: CASTWGGGGGQFF. The CDR3 DNA reads as TGTGCCAGCACCTGGGGGGGCGGCGGTGGACAGTTCTTC. Full variable domain (missing parts from reference TRBV2 and TRBJ2-1): EPEVTQTPSHQVTQMGQEVILRCVPISNHLYFYWYRQILGQKVEFLVSFYNNEISEKSEIFDDQFSVERPDGSNFTLKIRSTKLEDSAMYFCASTWGGGGGQFFGPGTRLTVL.

J is TRBJ2-1 and V is TRBV7-8, with D possibly matching TRBD1 (5 bases). The CDR3 is 15 amino acids. V dropped 1 base and J dropped 9 bases, with 16 bases sitting between them. CDR1 is SGHVS, CDR2 FQNEAQ, per germline. The CDR3 protein is CASSLGKLGVSEQFF. Here the CDR3 DNA reads TGTGCCAGCAGCTTAGGGAAGTTAGGGGTCAGTGAGCAGTTCTTC.

This rearrangement joins TRBV29-1 to TRBJ1-1, with D unresolved. CDR1 SQVTM and CDR2 ANQGSEA come from the germline V gene. CDR3 length equals 13 residues. The V end was cut by 5 bases, the J end by 1 base, with 11 bases between. The CDR3 DNA sequence: TGCAGCGTTCCCTCTGGACGGAACACTGAAGCTTTCTTT. Translating gives CSVPSGRNTEAFF.

This rearrangement joins TRBV9 to TRBJ1-5, with no clear D. Germline V lookup: CDR1 SGDLS, CDR2 YYNGEE. Trimming took off 4 bases at V and 11 bases at J, with 13 bases between the two ends. The CDR3 is made up of 12 amino acids. CDR3 sequence (DNA): TGTGCCAGCAGCAACCCGGGAGAAGCCCAGCATTTT. It codes for CASSNPGEAQHF.